One T cell receptor (beta chain) is described in this entry. No antigen is known for it. These data belong to a study of T cell responses to AZD1222 COVID-19 vaccine. Profiling relied on immunoSEQ multiplex PCR, and the TCRdb table lists in-frame clones only, not all of them. The table includes 110,000 or so clones, 70% to 90% detected once. Second-dose intervals of approximately 4 or approximately 12 weeks were pooled. The CDR3 contains 15 residues. CDR1 SQVTM and CDR2 ANQGSEA come from the germline V gene. With 2 bases removed from V and 5 bases from J, the gap between germline ends came to 15 bases. Overall study results and limits: At study baseline, merely five or six AZD1222 recipients were seropositive. Among the donors, most were white British and more were female, and clonal diversity was possibly underestimated.

This clonotype originated in an adult who received the AZD1222 COVID-19 vaccine. Sample: peripheral blood, taken 28 days after the second AZD1222 dose. This chain links TRBV29-1 with TRBJ2-2, with D perhaps TRBD2 (6 bases). The CDR3 loop is CSVERDWAGTGELFF. The CDR3 region has the DNA TGCAGCGTTGAAAGGGACTGGGCGGGGACCGGGGAGCTGTTTTTT.